These 26 T cell receptor beta chains were sequenced from one sample in a study of OX40 agonist ivuxolimab in advanced cancers. Assay: immunoSEQ multiplex PCR; the TCRdb copy retains only in-frame clones and omits some. The sample includes tens of thousands of clones, nearly 85% of them seen just once. Sequenced material: CD4+ or CD8+ T cells sorted from blood, taken in a trial of the OX40 agonist ivuxolimab. The receptors come from an adult with an advanced solid tumor such as melanoma, head and neck, liver or kidney cancer.

This clone was recorded once. This same CDR3 is encoded by further DNA sequences in the sample. The chain carries TRBV4-3 and TRBJ1-1, with D hard to call. CDR1 is LGHNA, CDR2 YSLEER, per germline. V was shortened by 2 bases and J by 3 bases, with 7 bases between the two germline ends. The CDR3 length is 13 residues. CDR3 coding DNA: TGCGCCAGCAGCCAAAGCGGAGACACTGAAGCTTTCTTT. Protein: CASSQSGDTEAFF.

This chain joins TRBV29-1 and TRBJ2-1, with TRBD2 as a possible D gene (6 bases). Germline CDR1 reads SQVTM; CDR2 reads ANQGSEA. The CDR3 runs to 11 residues. Trimming took 6 bases from V and 10 from J, leaving 13 bases between them. CDR3 sequence reads: CSVAGTGEQFF. The CDR3 DNA follows: TGCAGCGTCGCCGGGACTGGGGAGCAGTTCTTC.

CDR3 protein: CASSVGVSNEQFF. The CDR3 DNA follows: TGTGCCAGCAGCGTAGGCGTATCTAATGAGCAGTTCTTC. The chain uses TRBV9 and TRBJ2-1; D ambiguous. Germline CDR1 SGDLS, CDR2 YYNGEE. The CDR3 has 13 residues. With 0 bases removed from V and 7 bases from J, the gap between germline ends came to 8 bases.

By proportion, this clone is medium-sized (0.01 to 0.1%). The V call is TRBV7-9, the J call TRBJ2-3; TRBD2 matches at 11 bases. With V trimmed by 2 bases and J by 3 bases, 4 bases remained unmatched. The CDR3 is 16 residues long. Germline assignment: CDR1 SEHNR and CDR2 FQNEAQ (reference sequence). CDR3 residues: CASSLPTSGNTDTQYF. The CDR3 nucleotides are TGTGCCAGCAGCTTACCGACTAGCGGGAATACAGATACGCAGTATTTT.

V is TRBV5-6 and J is TRBJ2-1; 8 nucleotides agree with TRBD2. Germline CDR1 is SGHDT and CDR2 is YYEEEE. CDR3 length: 15 amino acids. Trimming at V came to 7 bases and at J to 9 bases, leaving 15 bases not matched to a gene. This CDR3 reads CASGRVAGTLFEQFF. In DNA, the CDR3 is TGTGCCAGCGGCCGAGTAGCGGGGACACTATTTGAGCAGTTCTTC.

V gene TRBV4-3 combines with J gene TRBJ2-3; D gene unclear. V was cut by 2 bases and J by 0 bases, with 9 bases left in between. Germline CDR1 reads LGHNA; CDR2 reads YSLEER. The CDR3 spans 15 residues. CDR3 sequence: CASSQHISSTDTQYF. CDR3 coding DNA: TGCGCCAGCAGCCAACACATCTCTAGCACAGATACGCAGTATTTT.

The chain is built from TRBV6-4 and TRBJ2-1, with TRBD2 matching over 8 bases. Germline V gene data show CDR1 as MRHNA and CDR2 as SNTAGT. V gave up 6 bases and J gave up 5 bases; unmatched junction bases: 9. This CDR3 is built from 15 residues. The CDR3 loop is CASSDSAGGNNEQFF. The CDR3 bases are TGTGCCAGCAGCGATTCCGCGGGGGGTAACAATGAGCAGTTCTTC.

The V gene is TRBV15, the J gene TRBJ2-7, with 9 bases identical to TRBD1. Germline assignment: CDR1 LNHNV and CDR2 YYDKDF (reference sequence). The V and J ends lost 3 bases and 5 bases, in that order; junction bases with no gene match: 5. The CDR3 is 14 residues long. CDR3 amino acids: CATSSRDREHEQYF. In DNA form, the CDR3 reads TGTGCCACCAGCAGCCGGGACAGGGAGCACGAGCAGTACTTC.

This clone was detected only once. V gene TRBV6-1 combines with J gene TRBJ1-6, with 7 bases fitting TRBD1. Looked up from germline, CDR1 is MNHNS and CDR2 is SASEGT. The V and J ends lost 11 bases and 6 bases, in that order; junction bases with no gene match: 7. The CDR3 spans 13 residues. The CDR3 region is CAGRRQGNSPLHF. The CDR3 DNA sequence: TGTGCCGGCCGCCGACAGGGTAATTCACCCCTCCACTTT.

The rearrangement links TRBV5-4 to TRBJ1-6; the D gene is possibly TRBD1 (5 bases). Trimming shortened V by 4 bases and J by 0 bases, and 17 bases separated the two germline ends. The CDR3 has 18 amino acids. Germline V CDR1 and CDR2: SGHNT, YYREEE (reference sequence). The CDR3 spells CASSDETETYSYNSPLHF. CDR3 nucleotides: TGTGCCAGCAGCGACGAGACAGAAACATACTCCTATAATTCACCCCTCCACTTT.

This clone appeared once. This chain joins TRBV7-2 and TRBJ1-3; weak D call: TRBD1 (5 bases). CDR1 and CDR2 from the germline V gene are SGHTA and FQGNSA. CDR3 length: 17 amino acids. V was clipped by 1 base and J by 0 bases, with 13 bases between them. The CDR3 bases are TGTGCCAGCAGCTTAGGAGGTGGGGGAGCCTCTGGAAACACCATATATTTT. This codes for CASSLGGGGASGNTIYF.

V usage is TRBV6-5 and J usage is TRBJ1-6; 8 bases align to TRBD1. The germline gives CDR1 MNHEY, CDR2 SVGAGI. This CDR3 is built from 15 residues. V trimming: 7 bases; J trimming: 4 bases; junction bases outside the gene matches: 6. The DNA for the CDR3 is TGTGCCAGCACCCGGGACAGGAGTTATAATTCACCCCTCCACTTT. Protein product: CASTRDRSYNSPLHF.

Only one count was recorded for this clone. J is TRBJ2-1 and V is TRBV4-1; TRBD2 matches 13 bases. CDR3 length equals 16 residues. Per germline, CDR1 MGHRA and CDR2 YSYEKL. The ends lost 4 bases at V and 4 bases at J; junction bases unmatched: 4. CDR3 loop: CASSPRTSGGYNEQFF. In nucleotides, the CDR3 is TGCGCCAGCAGCCCCCGGACTAGCGGGGGTTACAATGAGCAGTTCTTC.

V gene TRBV9 combines with J gene TRBJ1-2, with D perhaps matching TRBD1 (6 bases). With 3 bases removed from V and 4 bases from J, the gap between germline ends came to 10 bases. This CDR3 contains 13 residues. From germline, CDR1 is SGDLS and CDR2 YYNGEE. This chain's CDR3 is CASSGWGAYGYTF. CDR3 DNA sequence: TGTGCCAGCAGCGGTTGGGGGGCCTATGGCTACACCTTC.

CDR3 coding DNA: TGTGCCAGTAGTGCGGGAAATCAGCCCCAGCATTTT. This gives the protein CASSAGNQPQHF. The J gene is TRBJ1-5, the V gene TRBV19, with unresolved D. CDR1 is LNHDA, CDR2 SQIVND, per germline (reference sequence). Trimming cost V 5 bases and J 4 bases, with 6 bases left between them. The CDR3 runs 12 residues.

This clone was seen once. The chain is built from TRBV7-6 and TRBJ1-1, with a possible D match to TRBD1 (5 bases). From germline, CDR1 is SGHVS and CDR2 FNYEAQ. This CDR3 comprises 14 residues. Trimming stripped 1 base from V and 3 bases from J, with 9 bases between. The chain's CDR3 is CASSLGGSYTEAFF. In DNA, the CDR3 is TGTGCCAGCAGCTTAGGGGGGAGTTACACTGAAGCTTTCTTT.

V gene TRBV2 combines with J gene TRBJ2-3, with 10 positions matching TRBD2. Trimming at V came to 7 bases and at J to 3 bases, leaving 4 bases not matched to a gene. CDR3 length: 14 amino acids. CDR1 is SNHLY and CDR2 is FYNNEI in the germline V gene. The DNA of the CDR3 is TGTGCCAGCACACTAGCGGGGCGTACAGATACGCAGTATTTT. Its protein is CASTLAGRTDTQYF.

The V call is TRBV15, the J call TRBJ2-7; either TRBD1 or TRBD2 may supply D (5 bases each). V was shortened by 0 bases and J by 1 base, with 10 bases between the two germline ends. Germline V gives CDR1 LNHNV, CDR2 YYDKDF (reference sequence). This CDR3 has 15 amino acids. CDR3 residues: CATSRDRGASYEQYF. In DNA form, the CDR3 reads TGTGCCACCAGCAGAGATAGAGGGGCATCCTACGAGCAGTACTTC.

V usage is TRBV7-9 and J usage is TRBJ1-2, with no clear D. This CDR3 spans 13 amino acids. The V gene's germline CDR1 is SEHNR and CDR2 FQNEAQ (reference sequence). Trimming shortened V by 3 bases and J by 4 bases, and 9 bases separated the two germline ends. The CDR3 DNA is TGTGCCAGCAGCTTGAGCCCGGCCTATGGCTACACCTTC. Its protein product is CASSLSPAYGYTF.

The V and J genes are TRBV11-2 and TRBJ1-1, with D hard to call. V lost 1 base and J lost 6, with 3 bases in between. Germline CDR1 is SGHAT and CDR2 is FQNNGV. The CDR3 runs to 11 residues. DNA for the CDR3: TGTGCCAGCAGCTTAGGGCCTGAAGCTTTCTTT. Protein sequence: CASSLGPEAFF.

V usage is TRBV4-1 and J usage is TRBJ1-1; no definite D call. This CDR3 is built from 15 residues. In germline, CDR1 is MGHRA, CDR2 YSYEKL. V was pared by 0 bases and J by 4 bases, with 12 bases between. The CDR3 DNA follows: TGCGCCAGCAGCCAAGATCGGGTGGTCTTCACTGAAGCTTTCTTT. Its translation is CASSQDRVVFTEAFF.

The chain has TRBV4-1 and TRBJ1-1; D gene ambiguous. This CDR3 region has 12 residues. V lost 0 bases and J lost 8, with 7 bases in between. Germline loops: CDR1 MGHRA, CDR2 YSYEKL. In DNA form, the CDR3 reads TGCGCCAGCAGCCAAGATCGGAGGGAAGCTTTCTTT. Protein sequence: CASSQDRREAFF.

CDR3 DNA sequence: TGTGCCATCAGGACTGGGACCGGGGAGCTGTTTTTT. Its protein is CAIRTGTGELFF. This chain uses TRBV10-3 with TRBJ2-2; D call uncertain. V was shortened by 6 bases and J by 5 bases, with 7 bases between the two germline ends. This CDR3 has 12 residues. Germline assignment: CDR1 ENHRY and CDR2 SYGVKD.

Only a few counts were recorded for this clone. This chain uses TRBV2 with TRBJ1-1; D ambiguous. In germline, CDR1 is SNHLY, CDR2 FYNNEI. This CDR3 has 14 residues. Trimming pared 6 bases from V and 4 bases from J, leaving 15 bases between. CDR3 residues: CASSPSYVFTEAFF. The CDR3, as DNA: TGTGCCAGCAGCCCCAGCTATGTTTTCACTGAAGCTTTCTTT.

This chain connects TRBV7-9 to TRBJ2-1; 9 nucleotides line up with TRBD1. Germline V CDR1 and CDR2: SEHNR, FQNEAQ (reference sequence). The CDR3 covers 16 residues. Trimming took 4 bases from V and 6 from J; bases not matched to a gene: 10. CDR3 region: CASSSTGGSIANEQFF. CDR3 DNA: TGTGCCAGCAGCTCAACAGGGGGCTCCATAGCCAATGAGCAGTTCTTC.

The genes are TRBV9 and TRBJ2-1, with D hard to call. Trimming took 4 bases from V and 8 from J, leaving 7 bases between them. Germline CDR1 and CDR2: SGDLS and YYNGEE. CDR3 length: 11 residues. CDR3 coding DNA: TGTGCCAGCAGCCCTGGTTATGAGCAGTTCTTC. It translates to CASSPGYEQFF.